This T cell receptor beta chain was sequenced in a study of blood T cells in healthy people across ages. CDR1 is SGHTA, CDR2 FQGNSA, per germline. V was clipped by 3 bases and J by 5 bases, with 11 bases between them. This CDR3 spans 13 amino acids. The second PCR ran about 6 to 12 cycles with a sample-barcoded 5' primer and J-beta primers. TCRdb ran MiXCR on the 5' RACE reads and lists one entry per CDR3 protein. The sample carries more than 700,000 distinct CDR3 sequences, about 53% recorded once. This sequence originates from a man at least 80 years old in good health. The chain is built from TRBV7-2 and TRBJ2-7, with D uncertain. Sequenced material: blood. CDR3 nucleotide sequence: TGTGCCAGCAGCTTCCATGGTACAAACGAGCAGTACTTC. It specifies CASSFHGTNEQYF.